A single sample is the source of the 32 T cell receptor beta chains below, sequenced in a study of T cell responses to AZD1222 COVID-19 vaccine. Measured with immunoSEQ multiplex PCR; TCRdb has only the in-frame clones, and not every one. Of about 130,000 clones in the sample, just under 95% were seen once. The source material was peripheral blood, sampled 28 days after the second AZD1222 dose. The receptors originated from an adult who received the AZD1222 COVID-19 vaccine.

This clone appeared a single time. V is TRBV24-1 and J is TRBJ2-1; D is perhaps TRBD2 (6 bases). Deletions cut 5 bases from V and 4 bases from J, with 17 bases between. The germline V gene has CDR1 KGHDR and CDR2 SFDVKD. The CDR3 totals 16 residues. The CDR3 sequence: CATSASGERVYNEQFF. In DNA, the CDR3 is TGTGCCACCAGTGCTTCTGGGGAGCGGGTATACAATGAGCAGTTCTTC.

The genes are TRBV4-3 and TRBJ2-7; 9 bases are shared with TRBD1. V shed 3 bases and J 3 bases; nucleotides not matched to a gene: 6. CDR1 is LGHNA and CDR2 is YSLEER in the germline V gene. The CDR3 is 15 residues long. Here the CDR3 reads CASSQSGTGFYEQYF. CDR3 sequence (DNA): TGCGCCAGCAGCCAGTCCGGGACAGGGTTCTACGAGCAGTACTTC.

The gene calls are TRBV20-1 and TRBJ1-5; the D is unclear. V was pared by 5 bases and J by 8 bases, with 10 bases between. CDR1 is DFQATT and CDR2 is SNEGSKA in the germline V gene (reference sequence). The CDR3 totals 11 residues. The CDR3 loop reads CSAGIGKPQHF. The CDR3 DNA reads as TGCAGTGCTGGAATAGGTAAGCCCCAGCATTTT.

The V gene is TRBV7-2, the J gene TRBJ1-1; D not certain. V was shortened by 1 base and J by 0 bases, with 6 bases between the two germline ends. Germline CDR1 and CDR2: SGHTA and FQGNSA. The CDR3 spans 14 residues. CDR3 in amino acids: CASSLGPLNTEAFF. Here the CDR3 DNA reads TGTGCCAGCAGCTTAGGCCCCTTGAACACTGAAGCTTTCTTT.

The gene calls are TRBV12-5 and TRBJ2-2; possibly TRBD1 for D (6 bases). V gave up 7 bases and J gave up 0 bases, with 12 bases separating them. The CDR3 is 15 residues long. Per germline, CDR1 LGHNT and CDR2 FRNRAP. The DNA of the CDR3 is TGTGCTAGTGCCCTCGGGACAACGAACACCGGGGAGCTGTTTTTT. It yields the protein CASALGTTNTGELFF.

The chain links TRBV5-8 to TRBJ1-5; 7 nucleotides agree with TRBD1. This CDR3 comprises 16 residues. Germline V gives CDR1 SGHTS, CDR2 YDEGEE. The trim removed 4 bases at V and 7 bases at J, leaving 14 bases unmatched. CDR3 in amino acids: CASSLGEDRVRQPQHF. The CDR3 DNA sequence: TGTGCCAGCAGCCTCGGTGAAGACAGGGTAAGACAGCCCCAGCATTTT.

The genes are TRBV30 and TRBJ1-5; tentative D call: TRBD1 (5 bases). CDR3 length: 14 amino acids. V was pared by 0 bases and J by 6 bases, with 12 bases between. Germline V gene data show CDR1 as GTSNPN and CDR2 as SVGIG (reference sequence). CDR3: CAWSVSGVGQPQHF. Here the CDR3 DNA reads TGTGCCTGGAGTGTTTCGGGGGTTGGTCAGCCCCAGCATTTT.

This chain joins TRBV5-1 and TRBJ1-1, with TRBD1 matching 7 bases. Germline assignment: CDR1 SGHRS and CDR2 YFSETQ. V trimming: 9 bases; J trimming: 1 base; junction bases outside the gene matches: 12. The CDR3 contains 15 residues. The CDR3 bases are TGCGCCACCCGACAGGGTACAAGTTGGAACACTGAAGCTTTCTTT. Translation gives CATRQGTSWNTEAFF.

The chain uses TRBV3-1 (or the pseudogene TRBV3-2) and TRBJ2-3, with 11 bases fitting TRBD2. Germline trimming cut 0 bases from V and 0 bases from J; bases unmatched to any gene: 11. CDR1 is LGHDT, CDR2 YNNKEL, per germline (reference sequence). The CDR3 has 20 residues. Here the CDR3 DNA reads TGTGCCAGCAGCCAAGAGACTAGCGGGGACGGGGAGACTAGCACAGATACGCAGTATTTT. Encoded protein: CASSQETSGDGETSTDTQYF.

This clone was detected only once. V and J are TRBV18 and TRBJ1-2; D remains unclear. Germline values: CDR1 KGHSH, CDR2 LQKENI. Trimming removed 0 bases from V and 6 bases from J, with 11 bases in between. The CDR3 is 14 amino acids. Written as DNA, the CDR3 is TGTGCCAGCTCACCACCGAACAGAGTGGATGGCTACACCTTC. Translated, it gives CASSPPNRVDGYTF.

The chain joins TRBV9 to TRBJ1-1; maybe TRBD1 (5 bases). The germline gives CDR1 SGDLS, CDR2 YYNGEE. Trimming took 4 bases from V and 4 from J, leaving 14 bases between them. This CDR3 is 14 amino acids long. The CDR3 sequence is CASSLGRGGTEAFF. CDR3 in DNA: TGTGCCAGCAGCCTTGGGCGGGGCGGCACTGAAGCTTTCTTT.

J is TRBJ2-2 and V is TRBV5-1; maybe TRBD1 (6 bases). Germline CDR1 SGHRS, CDR2 YFSETQ. V lost 3 bases and J lost 6, with 12 bases in between. CDR3 length: 14 amino acids. CDR3 region: CASSYQQGSGELFF. The DNA of the CDR3 is TGCGCCAGCAGCTACCAACAGGGATCCGGGGAGCTGTTTTTT. The full variable domain, with the rest looked up from reference TRBV5-1 and TRBJ2-2, is KAGVTQTPRYLIKTRGQQVTLSCSPISGHRSVSWYQQTPGQGLQFLFEYFSETQRNKGNFPGRFSGRQFSNSRSEMNVSTLELGDSALYLCASSYQQGSGELFFGEGSRLTVL.

The chain recombines TRBV6-6 with TRBJ1-2; D remains unclear. V lost 5 bases, J lost 3 bases, and 22 bases lay in between. CDR3 length: 17 residues. Germline CDR1 is MNHNY and CDR2 is SVGAGI (reference sequence). The chain's CDR3 is CASSRGLLSDRDYGYTF. The CDR3 coding sequence is TGTGCCAGCAGTCGAGGATTACTCTCCGATCGAGACTATGGCTACACCTTC.

The chain employs TRBV6-5 and TRBJ1-2; 12 bases fit TRBD1. This CDR3 contains 14 residues. Trimming at V came to 6 bases and at J to 10 bases, leaving 9 bases not matched to a gene. The germline gives CDR1 MNHEY, CDR2 SVGAGI. The CDR3 reads CASSGGQGAVDYTF. CDR3 DNA: TGTGCCAGCAGCGGGGGACAGGGGGCTGTTGACTACACCTTC.

The CDR3 loop reads CASSRYGANVLTF. In DNA, the CDR3 is TGTGCCAGCAGTAGATATGGGGCCAACGTCCTGACTTTC. This rearrangement joins TRBV12-3 or TRBV12-4 to TRBJ2-6; D uncertain. This CDR3 spans 13 amino acids. The V end lost 5 bases, the J end lost 3 bases, and 5 bases lay between the germline ends.

The chain joins TRBV9 to TRBJ2-3, with 14 bases aligning to TRBD2. Germline V gene lookup returns CDR1 SGDLS and CDR2 YYNGEE. This CDR3 has 19 amino acids. The V and J ends lost 3 bases and 5 bases, in that order; junction bases with no gene match: 14. The CDR3 DNA follows: TGTGCCAGCAGCGGACGGGGGACTAGCGGGGGCTTGGCGGGAGATACGCAGTATTTT. Translation: CASSGRGTSGGLAGDTQYF. Full variable domain (outside the CDR3, taken from reference TRBV9 and TRBJ2-3): DSGVTQTPKHLITATGQRVTLRCSPRSGDLSVYWYQQSLDQGLQFLIQYYNGEERAKGNILERFSAQQFPDLHSELNLSSLELGDSALYFCASSGRGTSGGLAGDTQYFGPGTRLTVL.

The chain is built from TRBV28 and TRBJ1-2; D might be TRBD1 (5 bases). The CDR3 contains 15 residues. V was pared by 5 bases and J by 4 bases, with 17 bases between. Germline CDR1 MDHEN, CDR2 SYDVKM. CDR3 amino acids: CASSVDVGGRYGYTF. The CDR3 DNA reads TGTGCCAGCAGTGTGGACGTGGGGGGACGCTATGGCTACACCTTC.

The chain has TRBV5-1 and TRBJ2-3, with D hard to call. The V gene lost 0 bases and the J gene lost 0 bases, with 8 bases spanning the gap. Germline V gives CDR1 SGHRS, CDR2 YFSETQ. This CDR3 is built from 15 residues. CDR3 region: CASSLVPSSTDTQYF. CDR3 nucleotides: TGCGCCAGCAGCTTGGTCCCCAGTAGCACAGATACGCAGTATTTT.

The chain recombines TRBV3-1 (or the pseudogene TRBV3-2) with TRBJ2-3; TRBD1 is a possible D gene (6 bases). The ends were cut back, 8 bases at V and 0 bases at J, with 18 bases in the middle. The germline V gene has CDR1 LGHDT and CDR2 YNNKEL (reference sequence). The length of the CDR3 is 16 residues. The CDR3 loop is CASCSWGLVSTDTQYF. CDR3 in DNA: TGTGCCAGCTGTTCCTGGGGGCTGGTGAGCACAGATACGCAGTATTTT.

The V gene is TRBV6-8, the J gene TRBJ1-1; a possible D gene is TRBD1 (6 bases). The CDR3 has 13 amino acids. CDR1 and CDR2 (germline): MNHGY, SAAAGT. Trimming cost V 9 bases and J 3 bases, with 14 bases left between them. CDR3 sequence: CARIKTGHTEAFF. DNA for the CDR3: TGTGCCAGGATAAAGACAGGTCACACTGAAGCTTTCTTT.

This chain uses TRBV12-3 or TRBV12-4 with TRBJ1-2; 8 bases map to TRBD1. The V gene end was trimmed by 3 bases and the J gene end by 8 bases; junction bases not matched to a gene: 5. This CDR3 has 13 residues. The CDR3, as DNA: TGTGCCAGCAGTTTTAGGACAGGGTTCGGCTACACCTTC. This translates into CASSFRTGFGYTF.

The CDR3 region has the DNA TGTGCCAGTAGTATCGCACCCAGGGGAGGCACTGAAGCTTTCTTT. This codes for CASSIAPRGGTEAFF. The V and J genes are TRBV19 and TRBJ1-1; TRBD1 might be the D (6 bases). V was pared by 3 bases and J by 4 bases, with 15 bases between. CDR3 length: 15 residues. Germline lookup yields CDR1 LNHDA and CDR2 SQIVND (reference sequence). The full variable domain, its missing parts supplied by reference TRBV19 and TRBJ1-1, is DGGITQSPKYLFRKEGQNVTLSCEQNLNHDAMYWYRQDPGQGLRLIYYSQIVNDFQKGDIAEGYSVSREKKESFPLTVTSAQKNPTAFYLCASSIAPRGGTEAFFGQGTRLTVV.

The J gene is TRBJ2-7, the V gene TRBV19; weak D call: TRBD1 (6 bases). V lost 4 bases and J 1 base, leaving 11 bases between the germline ends. This CDR3 spans 14 amino acids. Germline loops: CDR1 LNHDA, CDR2 SQIVND (reference sequence). For the CDR3, the DNA is TGTGCCAGTAGTACGACAGGAATGTCCTACGAGCAGTACTTC. Translating gives CASSTTGMSYEQYF.

This chain joins TRBV23-1 and TRBJ2-7; no clear D. TRBV23-1 is treated as an ORF (open reading frame) with a function not yet certain. There are 15 residues in the CDR3. The germline V and J ends were trimmed by 3 bases and 1 base, with 13 bases remaining between them. The CDR3 bases are TGCGCCAGCAGTCATCACCTCGTTGGGTCCTACGAGCAGTACTTC. Translated, it gives CASSHHLVGSYEQYF.

V usage is TRBV2 and J usage is TRBJ1-1; no firm D call. Germline lookup yields CDR1 SNHLY and CDR2 FYNNEI. The V end lost 3 bases, the J end lost 6 bases, and 8 bases lay between the germline ends. The length of the CDR3 is 12 residues. The CDR3 nucleotides are TGTGCCAGCAGTGAGAACCATGCTGAAGCTTTCTTT. Translation: CASSENHAEAFF.

The chain combines TRBV5-1 with TRBJ2-7; TRBD1 agrees at 7 bases. In germline, CDR1 is SGHRS, CDR2 YFSETQ. The ends lost 4 bases at V and 3 bases at J; junction bases unmatched: 19. The CDR3 has 18 amino acids. DNA of the CDR3: TGCGCCAGCAGCGTGAAGTTATCCGGGACAGCAGGAGACTACGAGCAGTACTTC. Its translation: CASSVKLSGTAGDYEQYF. Full variable domain (remainder filled in from reference TRBV5-1 and TRBJ2-7): KAGVTQTPRYLIKTRGQQVTLSCSPISGHRSVSWYQQTPGQGLQFLFEYFSETQRNKGNFPGRFSGRQFSNSRSEMNVSTLELGDSALYLCASSVKLSGTAGDYEQYFGPGTRLTVT.

The chain is built from TRBV5-1 and TRBJ2-7; 8 bases match TRBD1. CDR1 is SGHRS, CDR2 YFSETQ, per germline. The CDR3 extends over 16 amino acids. With V trimmed by 5 bases and J by 0 bases, 10 bases remained unmatched. The DNA for the CDR3 is TGCGCCAGCAGGGAAGCGACAGGGGCCTACTCCTACGAGCAGTACTTC. The encoded protein is CASREATGAYSYEQYF.

This chain links TRBV19 with TRBJ1-2; no firm D call. Trimming cost V 3 bases and J 2 bases, with 7 bases left between them. The V gene's germline CDR1 is LNHDA and CDR2 SQIVND (reference sequence). The CDR3 totals 13 residues. CDR3 protein: CASSIAGNYGYTF. The CDR3, as DNA: TGTGCCAGTAGTATTGCGGGGAACTATGGCTACACCTTC.

V usage is TRBV5-1 and J usage is TRBJ1-1, with D possibly being TRBD1 (6 bases). V lost 3 bases and J lost 6, with 12 bases in between. The CDR3 has 13 amino acids. Per the germline V gene, CDR1 is SGHRS and CDR2 is YFSETQ. The CDR3 sequence: CASSSNYRAEAFF. CDR3 DNA sequence: TGCGCCAGCAGCTCAAACTACAGGGCTGAAGCTTTCTTT.

The J gene is TRBJ1-1, the V gene TRBV27; D is uncertain. This CDR3 has 14 residues. V was trimmed by 2 bases and J by 0 bases, leaving 7 bases between them. In germline, CDR1 is MNHEY, CDR2 SMNVEV (reference sequence). CDR3 DNA sequence: TGTGCCAGCAGTTTAAGGGCCCTGAACACTGAAGCTTTCTTT. Protein product: CASSLRALNTEAFF.

The V gene is TRBV27, the J gene TRBJ1-1, with D maybe TRBD1 (6 bases). The ends were cut back, 4 bases at V and 3 bases at J, with 9 bases in the middle. The CDR3 loop spans 13 amino acids. Germline V gives CDR1 MNHEY, CDR2 SMNVEV (reference sequence). The CDR3: CASSSRGYTEAFF. The CDR3 nucleotides read TGTGCCAGCAGTTCGAGGGGGTACACTGAAGCTTTCTTT.

The chain recombines TRBV6-5 with TRBJ1-5, with D hard to call. Trimming took 6 bases from V and 5 from J, leaving 11 bases between them. The CDR3 runs to 13 residues. Germline lookup yields CDR1 MNHEY and CDR2 SVGAGI. In DNA, the CDR3 is TGTGCCAGCAGCTCAAATCTCCATCAGCCCCAGCATTTT. It yields the protein CASSSNLHQPQHF.